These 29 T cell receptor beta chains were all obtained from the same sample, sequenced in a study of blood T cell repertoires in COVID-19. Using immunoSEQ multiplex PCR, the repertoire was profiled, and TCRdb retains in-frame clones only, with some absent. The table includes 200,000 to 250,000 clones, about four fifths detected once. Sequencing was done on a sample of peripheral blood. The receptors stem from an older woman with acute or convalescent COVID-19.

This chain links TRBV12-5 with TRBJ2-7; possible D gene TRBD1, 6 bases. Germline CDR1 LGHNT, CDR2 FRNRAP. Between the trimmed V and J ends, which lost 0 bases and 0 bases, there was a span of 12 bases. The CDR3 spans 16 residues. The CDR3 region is CASGLVQGGSSYEQYF. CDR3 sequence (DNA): TGTGCTAGTGGTTTGGTACAGGGCGGCAGCTCCTACGAGCAGTACTTC.

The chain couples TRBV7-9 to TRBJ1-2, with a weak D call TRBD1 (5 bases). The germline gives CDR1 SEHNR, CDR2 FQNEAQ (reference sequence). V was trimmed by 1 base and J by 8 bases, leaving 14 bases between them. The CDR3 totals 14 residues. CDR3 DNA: TGTGCCAGCAGCTTAGTAGGGGCCGCATCGGGCTACACCTTC. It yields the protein CASSLVGAASGYTF.

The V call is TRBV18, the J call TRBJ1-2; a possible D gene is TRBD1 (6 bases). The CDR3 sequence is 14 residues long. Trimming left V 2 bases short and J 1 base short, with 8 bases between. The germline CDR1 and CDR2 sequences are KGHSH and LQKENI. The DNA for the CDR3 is TGTGCCAGCTCACCAGGGGACATTAACTATGGCTACACCTTC. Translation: CASSPGDINYGYTF.

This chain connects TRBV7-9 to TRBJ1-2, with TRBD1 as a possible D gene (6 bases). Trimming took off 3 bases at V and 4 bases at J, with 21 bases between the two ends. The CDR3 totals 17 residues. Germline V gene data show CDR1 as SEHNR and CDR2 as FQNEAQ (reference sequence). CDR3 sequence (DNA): TGTGCCAGCAGCTTCAACGACCGCCGGGGGGGCGGCTATGGCTACACCTTC. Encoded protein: CASSFNDRRGGGYGYTF. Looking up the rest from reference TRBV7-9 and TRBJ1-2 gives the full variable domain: DTGVSQNPRHKITKRGQNVTFRCDPISEHNRLYWYRQTLGQGPEFLTYFQNEAQLEKSRLLSDRFSAERPKGSFSTLEIQRTEQGDSAMYLCASSFNDRRGGGYGYTFGSGTRLTVV.

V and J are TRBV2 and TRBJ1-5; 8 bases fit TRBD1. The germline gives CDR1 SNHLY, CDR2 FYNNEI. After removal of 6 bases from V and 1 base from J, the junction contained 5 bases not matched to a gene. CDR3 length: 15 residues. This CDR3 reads CASRNRQGSNQPQHF. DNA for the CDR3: TGTGCCAGCAGAAACCGACAGGGGAGCAATCAGCCCCAGCATTTT.

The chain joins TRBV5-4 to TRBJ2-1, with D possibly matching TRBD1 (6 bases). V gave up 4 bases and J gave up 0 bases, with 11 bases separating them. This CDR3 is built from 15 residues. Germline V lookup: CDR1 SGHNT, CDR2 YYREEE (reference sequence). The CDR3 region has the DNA TGTGCCAGCAGCCCCGACAGGAGCTCCTACAATGAGCAGTTCTTC. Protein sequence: CASSPDRSSYNEQFF.

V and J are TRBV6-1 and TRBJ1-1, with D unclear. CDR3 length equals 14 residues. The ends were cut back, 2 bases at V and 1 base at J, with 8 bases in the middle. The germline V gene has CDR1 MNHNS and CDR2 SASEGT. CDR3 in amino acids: CASSEWQKNTEAFF. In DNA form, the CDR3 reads TGTGCCAGCAGTGAATGGCAAAAGAACACTGAAGCTTTCTTT.

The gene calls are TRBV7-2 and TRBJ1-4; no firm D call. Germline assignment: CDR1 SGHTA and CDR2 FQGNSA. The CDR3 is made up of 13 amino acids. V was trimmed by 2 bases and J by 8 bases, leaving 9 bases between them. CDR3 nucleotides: TGTGCCAGCAGCTTAAACGGTCGGGAAAAACTGTTTTTT. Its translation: CASSLNGREKLFF.

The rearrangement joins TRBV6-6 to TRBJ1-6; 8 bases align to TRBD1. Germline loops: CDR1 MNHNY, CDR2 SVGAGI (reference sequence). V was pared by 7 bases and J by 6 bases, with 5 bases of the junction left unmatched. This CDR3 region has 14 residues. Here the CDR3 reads CASTLTGGNSPLHF. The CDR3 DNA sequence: TGTGCCAGCACGCTTACAGGGGGTAATTCACCCCTCCACTTT.

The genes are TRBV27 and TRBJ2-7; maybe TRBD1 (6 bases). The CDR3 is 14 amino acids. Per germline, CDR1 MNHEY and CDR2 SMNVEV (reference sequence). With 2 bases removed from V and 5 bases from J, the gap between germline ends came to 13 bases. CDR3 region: CASSLGWTDHEQYF. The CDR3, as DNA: TGTGCCAGCAGTTTAGGGTGGACAGATCACGAGCAGTACTTC.

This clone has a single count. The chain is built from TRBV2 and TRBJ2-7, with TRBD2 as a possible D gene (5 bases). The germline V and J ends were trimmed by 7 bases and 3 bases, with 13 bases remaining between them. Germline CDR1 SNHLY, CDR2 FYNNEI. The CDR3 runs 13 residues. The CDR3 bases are TGTGCCAGCATCTCACAGCGGCACTACGAGCAGTACTTC. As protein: CASISQRHYEQYF. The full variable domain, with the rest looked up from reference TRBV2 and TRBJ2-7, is EPEVTQTPSHQVTQMGQEVILRCVPISNHLYFYWYRQILGQKVEFLVSFYNNEISEKSEIFDDQFSVERPDGSNFTLKIRSTKLEDSAMYFCASISQRHYEQYFGPGTRLTVT.

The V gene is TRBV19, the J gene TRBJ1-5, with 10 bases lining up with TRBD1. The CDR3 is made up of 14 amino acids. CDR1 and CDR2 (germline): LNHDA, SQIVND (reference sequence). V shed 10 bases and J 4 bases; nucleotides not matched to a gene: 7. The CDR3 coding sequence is TGTGCCACTTCGCCGGGACAGGGGAATCAGCCCCAGCATTTT. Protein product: CATSPGQGNQPQHF.

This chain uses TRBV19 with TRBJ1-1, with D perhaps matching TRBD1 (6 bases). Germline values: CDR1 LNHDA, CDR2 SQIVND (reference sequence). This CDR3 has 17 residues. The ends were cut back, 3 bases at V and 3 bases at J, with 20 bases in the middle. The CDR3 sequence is CASSIGSTGRGDTEAFF. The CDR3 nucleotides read TGTGCCAGTAGTATTGGTTCCACAGGGAGAGGGGACACTGAAGCTTTCTTT.

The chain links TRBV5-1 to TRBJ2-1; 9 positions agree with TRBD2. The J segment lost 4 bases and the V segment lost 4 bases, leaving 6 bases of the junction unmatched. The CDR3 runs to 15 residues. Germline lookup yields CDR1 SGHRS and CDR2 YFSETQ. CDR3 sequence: CASSTGTSLYNEQFF. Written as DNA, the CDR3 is TGCGCCAGCAGCACAGGGACTAGCCTATACAATGAGCAGTTCTTC.

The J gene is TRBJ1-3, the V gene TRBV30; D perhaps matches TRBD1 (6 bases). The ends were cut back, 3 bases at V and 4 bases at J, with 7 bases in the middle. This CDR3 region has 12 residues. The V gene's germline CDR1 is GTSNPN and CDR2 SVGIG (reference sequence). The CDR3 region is CAWSQGGNTIYF. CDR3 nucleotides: TGTGCCTGGAGCCAGGGGGGAAACACCATATATTTT.

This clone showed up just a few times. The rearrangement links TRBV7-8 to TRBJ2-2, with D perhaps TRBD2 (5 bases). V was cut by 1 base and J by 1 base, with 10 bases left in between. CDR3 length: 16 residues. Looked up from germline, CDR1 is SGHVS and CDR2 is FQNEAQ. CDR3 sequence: CASSLVMGRNTGELFF. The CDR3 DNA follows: TGTGCCAGCAGCTTAGTTATGGGGAGGAACACCGGGGAGCTGTTTTTT.

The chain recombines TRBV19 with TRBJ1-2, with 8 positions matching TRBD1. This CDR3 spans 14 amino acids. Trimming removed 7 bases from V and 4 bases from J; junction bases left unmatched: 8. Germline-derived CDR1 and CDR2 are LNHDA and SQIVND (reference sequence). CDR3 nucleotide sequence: TGTGCCAGTACCATGGTAGGGACAGGCTATGGCTACACCTTC. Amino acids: CASTMVGTGYGYTF. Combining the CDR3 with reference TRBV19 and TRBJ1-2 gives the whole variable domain DGGITQSPKYLFRKEGQNVTLSCEQNLNHDAMYWYRQDPGQGLRLIYYSQIVNDFQKGDIAEGYSVSREKKESFPLTVTSAQKNPTAFYLCASTMVGTGYGYTFGSGTRLTVV.

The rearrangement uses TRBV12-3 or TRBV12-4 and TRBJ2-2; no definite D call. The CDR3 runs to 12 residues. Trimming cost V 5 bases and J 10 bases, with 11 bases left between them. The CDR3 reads CASSPYREELFF. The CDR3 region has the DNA TGTGCCAGCAGTCCCTACCGTGAGGAGCTGTTTTTT.

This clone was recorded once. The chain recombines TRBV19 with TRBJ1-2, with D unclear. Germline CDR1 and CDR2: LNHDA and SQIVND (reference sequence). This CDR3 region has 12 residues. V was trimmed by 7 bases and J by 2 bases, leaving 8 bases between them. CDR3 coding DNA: TGTGCCAGTAACGGGAACAACTATGGCTACACCTTC. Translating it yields CASNGNNYGYTF.

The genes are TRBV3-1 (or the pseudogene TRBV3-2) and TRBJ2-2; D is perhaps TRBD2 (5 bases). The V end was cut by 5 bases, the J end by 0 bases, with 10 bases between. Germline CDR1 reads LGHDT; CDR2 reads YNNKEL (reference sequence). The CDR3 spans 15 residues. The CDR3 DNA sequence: TGTGCCAGCAGCGTCGGGGTCGCGAACACCGGGGAGCTGTTTTTT. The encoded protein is CASSVGVANTGELFF.

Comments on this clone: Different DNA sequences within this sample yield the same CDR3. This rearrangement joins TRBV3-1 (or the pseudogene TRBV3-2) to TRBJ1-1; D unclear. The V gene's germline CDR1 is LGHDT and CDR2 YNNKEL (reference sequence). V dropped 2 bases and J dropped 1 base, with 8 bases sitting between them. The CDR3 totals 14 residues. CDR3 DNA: TGTGCCAGCAGCCAAAACTGGGCGAACACTGAAGCTTTCTTT. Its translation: CASSQNWANTEAFF.

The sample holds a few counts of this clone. This CDR3 is CASSLSGARDYGYTF. In nucleotides, the CDR3 is TGTGCCAGCAGCCTAAGTGGGGCTCGGGACTATGGCTACACCTTC. The J gene is TRBJ1-2, the V gene TRBV3-1 (or the pseudogene TRBV3-2); perhaps TRBD1 as D (5 bases). Germline assignment: CDR1 LGHDT and CDR2 YNNKEL (reference sequence). The CDR3 spans 15 residues. Trimming removed 4 bases at V and 3 bases at J, with 15 bases between.

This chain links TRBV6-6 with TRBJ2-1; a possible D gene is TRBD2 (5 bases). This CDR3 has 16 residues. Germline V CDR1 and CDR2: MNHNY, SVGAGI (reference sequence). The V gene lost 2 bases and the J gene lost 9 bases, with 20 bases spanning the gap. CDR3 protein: CASSYTDSNRGVEQFF. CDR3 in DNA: TGTGCCAGCAGTTACACGGACTCAAATCGGGGTGTTGAGCAGTTCTTC.

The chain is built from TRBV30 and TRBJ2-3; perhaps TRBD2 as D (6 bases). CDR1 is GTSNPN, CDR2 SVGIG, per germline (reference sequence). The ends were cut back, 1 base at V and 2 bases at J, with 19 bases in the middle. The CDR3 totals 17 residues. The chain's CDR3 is CAWSGTSGLSFTDTQYF. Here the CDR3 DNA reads TGTGCCTGGAGTGGGACCTCGGGACTGTCGTTCACAGATACGCAGTATTTT.

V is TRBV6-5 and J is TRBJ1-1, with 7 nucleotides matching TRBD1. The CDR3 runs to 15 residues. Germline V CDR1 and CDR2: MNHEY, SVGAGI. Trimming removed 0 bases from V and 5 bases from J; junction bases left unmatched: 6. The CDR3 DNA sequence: TGTGCCAGCAGTTACTCGATCAGGGGGACTACTGAAGCTTTCTTT. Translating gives CASSYSIRGTTEAFF.

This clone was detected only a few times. In nucleotides, the CDR3 is TGTGCCAGTAGTAAGCGGGGGGATACGCAGTATTTT. This gives the protein CASSKRGDTQYF. The chain combines TRBV19 with TRBJ2-3; the match to TRBD2 covers 8 bases. Germline-derived CDR1 and CDR2 are LNHDA and SQIVND (reference sequence). The CDR3 extends over 12 amino acids. J was trimmed by 6 bases and V by 4 bases; bases with no gene match: 0. The full variable domain, in which reference TRBV19 and TRBJ2-3 provide the parts outside the CDR3, is DGGITQSPKYLFRKEGQNVTLSCEQNLNHDAMYWYRQDPGQGLRLIYYSQIVNDFQKGDIAEGYSVSREKKESFPLTVTSAQKNPTAFYLCASSKRGDTQYFGPGTRLTVL.

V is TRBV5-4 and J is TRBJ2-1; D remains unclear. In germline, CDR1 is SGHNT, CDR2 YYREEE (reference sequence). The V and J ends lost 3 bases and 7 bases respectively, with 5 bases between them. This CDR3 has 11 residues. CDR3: CASSSRNEQFF. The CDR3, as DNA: TGTGCCAGCAGCTCCCGGAATGAGCAGTTCTTC.

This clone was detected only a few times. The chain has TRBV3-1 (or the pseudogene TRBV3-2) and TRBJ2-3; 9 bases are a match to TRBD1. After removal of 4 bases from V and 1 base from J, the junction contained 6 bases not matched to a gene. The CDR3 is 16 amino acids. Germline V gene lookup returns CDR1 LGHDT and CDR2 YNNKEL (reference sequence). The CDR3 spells CASSPAGTGRTDTQYF. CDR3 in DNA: TGTGCCAGCAGCCCAGCCGGGACAGGGCGCACAGATACGCAGTATTTT.

CDR3 region: CAISARRDGSPLHF. CDR3 coding DNA: TGTGCCATCAGCGCCCGTCGGGATGGATCACCCCTCCACTTT. The chain combines TRBV10-3 with TRBJ1-6; D call uncertain. The germline V and J ends were trimmed by 6 bases and 10 bases, with 16 bases remaining between them. This CDR3 region has 14 residues. Germline V gene sequence: CDR1 ENHRY, CDR2 SYGVKD.